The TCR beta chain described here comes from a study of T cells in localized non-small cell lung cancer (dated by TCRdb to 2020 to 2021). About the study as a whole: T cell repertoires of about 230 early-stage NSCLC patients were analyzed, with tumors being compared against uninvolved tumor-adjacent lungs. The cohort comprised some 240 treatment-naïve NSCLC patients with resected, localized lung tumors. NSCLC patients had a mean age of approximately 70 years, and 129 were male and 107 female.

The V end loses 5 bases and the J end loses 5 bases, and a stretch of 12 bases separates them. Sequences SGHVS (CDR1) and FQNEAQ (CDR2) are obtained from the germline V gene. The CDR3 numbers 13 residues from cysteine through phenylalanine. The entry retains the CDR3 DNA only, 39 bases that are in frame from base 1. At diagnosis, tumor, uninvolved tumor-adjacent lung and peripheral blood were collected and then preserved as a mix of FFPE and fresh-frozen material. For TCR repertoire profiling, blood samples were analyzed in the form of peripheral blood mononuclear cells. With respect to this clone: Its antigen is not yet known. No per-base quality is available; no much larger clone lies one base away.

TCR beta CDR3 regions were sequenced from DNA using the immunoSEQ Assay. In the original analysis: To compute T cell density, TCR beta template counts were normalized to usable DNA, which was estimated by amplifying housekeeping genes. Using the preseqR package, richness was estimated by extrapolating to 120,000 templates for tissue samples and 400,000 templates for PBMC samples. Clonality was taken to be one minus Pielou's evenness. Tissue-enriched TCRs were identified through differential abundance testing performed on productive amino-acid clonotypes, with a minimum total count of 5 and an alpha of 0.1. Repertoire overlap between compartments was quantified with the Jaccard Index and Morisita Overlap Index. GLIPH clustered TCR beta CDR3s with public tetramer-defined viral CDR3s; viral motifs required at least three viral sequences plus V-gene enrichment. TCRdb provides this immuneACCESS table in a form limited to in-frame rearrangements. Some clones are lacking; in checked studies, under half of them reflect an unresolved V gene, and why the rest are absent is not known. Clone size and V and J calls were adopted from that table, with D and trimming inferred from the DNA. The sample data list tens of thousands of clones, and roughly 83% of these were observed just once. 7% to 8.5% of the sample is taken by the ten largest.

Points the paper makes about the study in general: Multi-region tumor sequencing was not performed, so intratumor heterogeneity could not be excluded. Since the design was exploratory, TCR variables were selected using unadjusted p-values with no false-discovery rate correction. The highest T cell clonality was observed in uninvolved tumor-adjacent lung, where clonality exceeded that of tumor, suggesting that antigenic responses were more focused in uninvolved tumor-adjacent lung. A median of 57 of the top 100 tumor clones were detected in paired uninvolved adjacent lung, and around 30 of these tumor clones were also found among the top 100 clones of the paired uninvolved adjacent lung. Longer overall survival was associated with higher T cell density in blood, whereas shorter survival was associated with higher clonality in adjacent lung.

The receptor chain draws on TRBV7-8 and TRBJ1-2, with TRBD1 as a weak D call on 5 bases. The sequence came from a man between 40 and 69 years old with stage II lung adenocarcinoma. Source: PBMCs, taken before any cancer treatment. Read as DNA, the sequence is TGTGCCAGCAGCCCCGGTGGGGGTTATGGCTACACCTTC. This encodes CASSPGGGYGYTF. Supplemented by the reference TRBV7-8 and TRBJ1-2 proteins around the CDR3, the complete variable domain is GAGVSQSPRYKVAKRGQDVALRCDPISGHVSLFWYQQALGQGPEFLTYFQNEAQLDKSGLPSDRFFAERPEGSVSTLKIQRTQQEDSAVYLCASSPGGGYGYTFGSGTRLTVV.